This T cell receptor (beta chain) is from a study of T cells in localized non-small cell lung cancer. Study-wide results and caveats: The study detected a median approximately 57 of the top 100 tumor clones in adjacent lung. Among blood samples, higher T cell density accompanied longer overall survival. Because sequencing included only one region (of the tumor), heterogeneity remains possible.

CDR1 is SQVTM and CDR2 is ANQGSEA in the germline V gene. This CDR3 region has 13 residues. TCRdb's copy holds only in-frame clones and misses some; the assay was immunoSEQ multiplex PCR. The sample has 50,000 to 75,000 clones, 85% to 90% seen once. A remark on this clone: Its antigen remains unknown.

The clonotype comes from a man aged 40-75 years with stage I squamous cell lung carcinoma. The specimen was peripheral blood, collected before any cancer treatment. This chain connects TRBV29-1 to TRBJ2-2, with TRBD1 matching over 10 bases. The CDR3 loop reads CTGGTGEAGELFF. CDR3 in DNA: TGCACTGGTGGGACAGGGGAGGCCGGGGAGCTGTTTTTT.